A selection of T cell receptor beta chains follows, all from one sample in a study of T cells after yellow fever vaccination. One entry per CDR3 protein, called by TCRdb with MiXCR from the 5' RACE reads. The data show 500,000 to 650,000 distinct CDR3 sequences, roughly 12% seen once. This sample comprised PBMCs, obtained on the day of the yellow fever booster vaccination. These receptors came from a man aged 25 to 45 who received the YFV17D yellow fever vaccine. CDR3s include the opening cysteine and the closing phenylalanine or tryptophan. D genes are given only for firm matches. Only part of the rows carry a size: once, few, many, or a class if the clone is expanded.

V,size,D,J,DNA,CDR3
TRBV11-1,few,TRBD1,TRBJ1-5,TGTGCCAGCAGCCCGGGACAGGGAATCAATCAGCCCCAGCATTTT,CASSPGQGINQPQHF
TRBV28,few,-,TRBJ2-7,TGTGCCAGCAAGGTCGCGGGCGGACAATCCTACGAGCAGTACTTC,CASKVAGGQSYEQYF
TRBV20-1,few,-,TRBJ1-2,TGCAGTGCTAGAGATCGGACCCAGGACAGCAAATACACCTTC,CSARDRTQDSKYTF
TRBV20-1,-,-,TRBJ2-1,TGCAGTGGGGGGCCGGGACAACTTGGTAATGAGCAGTTCTTC,CSGGPGQLGNEQFF
TRBV10-3,-,TRBD2,TRBJ2-7,TGTGCCATCAGTTTCGGGACTAGCGGGAGGGGAAGGGCCGAGCAGTACTTC,CAISFGTSGRGRAEQYF
TRBV6-1,few,-,TRBJ1-5,TGTGCCAGCAGTGCACAGGGTTTCAATCAGCCCCAGCATTTT,CASSAQGFNQPQHF
TRBV4-3,few,TRBD2,TRBJ2-2,TGCGCCAGCAGCCAAGATTGGGGCGGGAGAAGAACCGGGGAGCTGTTTTTT,CASSQDWGGRRTGELFF
TRBV6-2/TRBV6-3,-,TRBD2,TRBJ2-2,TGTGCCAGCAGTACCGGGACAGACTATCGGGGACTAGCGATGAACACCGGGGAGCTGTTTTTT,CASSTGTDYRGLAMNTGELFF
TRBV14,-,TRBD1,TRBJ2-6,TGTGCCAGCAGCCCCTGGACAGGGAAGTCCGCTGGGGCCAACGTCCTGACTTTC,CASSPWTGKSAGANVLTF
TRBV7-6,few,-,TRBJ2-4,TGTGCCAGCAGCTTAGAGAGGGCCTCTACAGCAAACATTCAGTACTTC,CASSLERASTANIQYF
TRBV7-3,-,-,TRBJ2-5,TGTGCCAGCAGCCCCCGGGGCAGGGACCAAGAGACCCAGTACTTC,CASSPRGRDQETQYF
TRBV18,-,TRBD1,TRBJ2-7,TGTGCCAGCTCACCATTACAGGGGGCCGAGCAGTACTTC,CASSPLQGAEQYF
TRBV24-1,few,TRBD2,TRBJ2-1,TGTGCCACCAGTGCCAGGACTAGTTTTCCCTACAATGAGCAGTTCTTC,CATSARTSFPYNEQFF
TRBV29-1,few,-,TRBJ2-2,TGCAGCGTTTTGGCGGGATCGAACACCGGGGAGCTGTTTTTT,CSVLAGSNTGELFF